This entry lists 32 T cell receptor beta chains sequenced from one sample in a study of blood T cell repertoires in COVID-19. Using immunoSEQ multiplex PCR, the repertoire was profiled, and TCRdb retains in-frame clones only, with some absent. This sample has about 99,000 clones, with about four fifths found just once. Material: peripheral blood. The source is a man between 65 and 80 years old with active or convalescent COVID-19.

J is TRBJ2-2 and V is TRBV28; 12 bases agree with TRBD2. The CDR3 totals 16 residues. Germline V lookup: CDR1 MDHEN, CDR2 SYDVKM. V lost 6 bases to trimming and J lost 7 bases; unmatched junction nucleotides: 9. The CDR3, as DNA: TGTGCCAGCAGCACGACTAGCGGGGGACGAATCGGGGAGCTGTTTTTT. Its translation is CASSTTSGGRIGELFF.

The chain joins TRBV9 to TRBJ1-2, with 8 positions matching TRBD1. In germline, CDR1 is SGDLS, CDR2 YYNGEE. V lost 10 bases and J lost 4; bases outside the gene matches: 12. CDR3 size: 14 residues. This CDR3 reads CASSKVQGAYGYTF. In DNA, the CDR3 is TGTGCCTCCAGCAAGGTCCAGGGGGCCTATGGCTACACCTTC.

This sequence joins TRBV24-1 and TRBJ1-5; D unclear. V was pared by 6 bases and J by 0 bases, with 23 bases between. CDR1 and CDR2 (germline): KGHDR, SFDVKD. The CDR3 runs to 19 residues. Written as DNA, the CDR3 is TGTGCCACCAGTCCGGGATACAGCGGGCAAATATATAGCAATCAGCCCCAGCATTTT. Translating gives CATSPGYSGQIYSNQPQHF.

Only a few counts were recorded for this clone. The genes are TRBV7-2 and TRBJ1-1, with D unclear. Trimming cost V 5 bases and J 3 bases, with 16 bases left between them. CDR3 length: 15 amino acids. Germline V gene sequence: CDR1 SGHTA, CDR2 FQGNSA. CDR3 nucleotides: TGTGCCAGCAGCAACCCGGGAGCCGGGCACACTGAAGCTTTCTTT. Translation gives CASSNPGAGHTEAFF.

V is TRBV19 and J is TRBJ2-3, with D possibly being TRBD2 (5 bases). The CDR3 has 16 amino acids. Germline V CDR1 and CDR2: LNHDA, SQIVND (reference sequence). Trimming shortened V by 4 bases and J by 9 bases, and 23 bases separated the two germline ends. The CDR3 reads CASSTSSLRLGRTQYF. CDR3 nucleotides: TGTGCCAGTAGTACCTCCTCCCTCCGACTGGGGAGAACGCAGTATTTT. The full variable domain, in which reference TRBV19 and TRBJ2-3 provide the parts outside the CDR3, is DGGITQSPKYLFRKEGQNVTLSCEQNLNHDAMYWYRQDPGQGLRLIYYSQIVNDFQKGDIAEGYSVSREKKESFPLTVTSAQKNPTAFYLCASSTSSLRLGRTQYFGPGTRLTVL.

The chain uses TRBV11-3 and TRBJ2-7, with TRBD2 matching 7 bases. The CDR3 has 17 amino acids. Germline V CDR1 and CDR2: SGHNT, YENEEA. V shed 1 base, J shed 0 bases, and the junction held 9 bases outside the gene matches. The CDR3 region is CASSLGLAAKSSYEQYF. In DNA form, the CDR3 reads TGTGCCAGCAGCTTAGGGCTAGCGGCAAAAAGCTCCTACGAGCAGTACTTC.

In DNA, the CDR3 is TGTGCCAGTAGTATGACCAGGGGTAATCAGCCCCAGCATTTT. This gives the protein CASSMTRGNQPQHF. This chain uses TRBV19 with TRBJ1-5, with TRBD1 as a possible D gene (6 bases). V gave up 3 bases and J gave up 4 bases, with 10 bases separating them. Per the germline V gene, CDR1 is LNHDA and CDR2 is SQIVND (reference sequence). The CDR3 totals 14 residues.

The rearrangement uses TRBV28 and TRBJ1-1, with 10 bases identical to TRBD1. After removal of 6 bases from V and 2 bases from J, the junction contained 12 bases not matched to a gene. CDR1 MDHEN and CDR2 SYDVKM come from the germline V gene. This CDR3 contains 17 residues. Written as DNA, the CDR3 is TGTGCCAGCAGAACACCGGGACAGGGGAGATATAACACTGAAGCTTTCTTT. This translates into CASRTPGQGRYNTEAFF.

The chain employs TRBV25-1 and TRBJ2-2; TRBD1 matches 10 bases. Trimming at V came to 5 bases and at J to 5 bases, leaving 2 bases not matched to a gene. The CDR3 contains 14 residues. Looked up from germline, CDR1 is MGHDK and CDR2 is SYGVNS. The CDR3 region is CASSRTGGTGELFF. The CDR3 region has the DNA TGTGCCAGCAGTCGGACAGGGGGAACCGGGGAGCTGTTTTTT. Using reference TRBV25-1 and TRBJ2-2 for the parts outside the CDR3, the full variable domain is EADIYQTPRYLVIGTGKKITLECSQTMGHDKMYWYQQDPGMELHLIHYSYGVNSTEKGDLSSESTVSRIRTEHFPLTLESARPSHTSQYLCASSRTGGTGELFFGEGSRLTVL.

This clone was observed a few times. The rearrangement uses TRBV6-5 and TRBJ1-1; possibly TRBD1 for D (6 bases). V lost 0 bases to trimming and J lost 10 bases, with 15 bases between them. This CDR3 is built from 14 residues. The germline V gene has CDR1 MNHEY and CDR2 SVGAGI. The CDR3 DNA reads TGTGCCAGCAGTTACTCGAGTAGGGAAGGGGGAGCTTTCTTT. The encoded protein is CASSYSSREGGAFF.

V is TRBV3-1 (or the pseudogene TRBV3-2) and J is TRBJ2-5; 9 nucleotides line up with TRBD1. The J segment lost 2 bases and the V segment lost 0 bases, leaving 7 bases of the junction unmatched. CDR1 and CDR2 from the germline V gene are LGHDT and YNNKEL (reference sequence). The CDR3 has 17 amino acids. The CDR3 DNA reads TGTGCCAGCAGCCAAGATTTCGGACAGGGGCATCAAGAGACCCAGTACTTC. This codes for CASSQDFGQGHQETQYF.

This chain links TRBV7-2 with TRBJ2-7; D is possibly TRBD2 (5 bases). The CDR3 covers 13 residues. In germline, CDR1 is SGHTA, CDR2 FQGNSA. The ends were cut back, 0 bases at V and 5 bases at J, with 8 bases in the middle. The CDR3: CASSLAAGNEQYF. The CDR3 region has the DNA TGTGCCAGCAGCTTAGCGGCGGGCAACGAGCAGTACTTC.

This rearrangement joins TRBV28 to TRBJ2-5, with 7 bases fitting TRBD1. J lost 5 bases, V lost 4 bases, and 10 bases had no gene match. The CDR3 contains 15 residues. Germline CDR1 and CDR2: MDHEN and SYDVKM. The CDR3 DNA reads TGTGCCAGCAGTTCGAGGGACAGACCCCCCGAGACCCAGTACTTC. This translates into CASSSRDRPPETQYF.

This clone was counted between two and nine times. The chain has TRBV11-3 and TRBJ2-7; 11 nucleotides agree with TRBD1. CDR3 length: 15 amino acids. Germline CDR1 SGHNT, CDR2 YENEEA. The ends lost 5 bases at V and 1 base at J; junction bases unmatched: 4. The CDR3 coding sequence is TGTGCCAGCAGCGTGGGGACAGGGGGTTCCTACGAGCAGTACTTC. This sequence encodes CASSVGTGGSYEQYF.

V usage is TRBV5-1 and J usage is TRBJ2-3, with 9 bases identical to TRBD2. The CDR3 totals 15 residues. From germline, CDR1 is SGHRS and CDR2 YFSETQ. V dropped 2 bases and J dropped 1; count of bases not matched to a gene: 2. The CDR3 spells CASSLPSGGTDTQYF. CDR3 sequence (DNA): TGCGCCAGCAGCTTACCTAGCGGGGGCACAGATACGCAGTATTTT.

The chain recombines TRBV12-3 or TRBV12-4 with TRBJ1-1; D is unresolved. Between the trimmed V and J ends, which lost 7 bases and 0 bases, there was a span of 9 bases. This CDR3 is built from 13 residues. CDR3 bases: TGTGCCAGCAACCCGGGTGTGAACACTGAAGCTTTCTTT. Protein: CASNPGVNTEAFF.

The chain joins TRBV6-5 to TRBJ1-5; tentatively, D is TRBD1 (5 bases). The CDR3 loop spans 13 amino acids. Trimming left V 4 bases short and J 7 bases short, with 11 bases between. The germline CDR1 and CDR2 sequences are MNHEY and SVGAGI. CDR3 residues: CASSSFGGQPQHF. The CDR3, as DNA: TGTGCCAGCAGTTCCTTCGGGGGGCAGCCCCAGCATTTT.

The rearrangement joins TRBV29-1 to TRBJ1-1; D perhaps matches TRBD1 (6 bases). Germline V gene data show CDR1 as SQVTM and CDR2 as ANQGSEA. With 7 bases removed from V and 1 base from J, the gap between germline ends came to 13 bases. The CDR3 consists of 13 residues. Here the CDR3 reads CSAKGGRNTEAFF. As DNA, the CDR3 is TGCAGCGCCAAGGGGGGGAGGAACACTGAAGCTTTCTTT.

The rearrangement uses TRBV9 and TRBJ2-2; TRBD1 aligns across 11 bases. The CDR3 length is 17 residues. Germline V gives CDR1 SGDLS, CDR2 YYNGEE. V shed 0 bases and J 4 bases; nucleotides not matched to a gene: 5. This CDR3 reads CASSVGQGTGGTGELFF. CDR3 sequence (DNA): TGTGCCAGCAGCGTAGGGCAGGGGACAGGGGGCACCGGGGAGCTGTTTTTT.

To note about this clone: Other nucleotide sequences from this sample produce the same CDR3. The genes are TRBV18 and TRBJ2-1; 12 nucleotides match TRBD2. V gave up 6 bases and J gave up 6 bases; unmatched junction bases: 3. CDR1 is KGHSH, CDR2 LQKENI, per germline. This CDR3 comprises 14 residues. The CDR3 reads CASSQGLAGNEQFF. Written as DNA, the CDR3 is TGTGCCAGCTCCCAGGGACTAGCGGGCAATGAGCAGTTCTTC.

This clone was recorded a few times. The chain recombines TRBV28 with TRBJ1-3; tentatively, D is TRBD1 (6 bases). The CDR3 is 16 amino acids. The V end was cut by 3 bases, the J end by 4 bases, with 16 bases between. Looked up from germline, CDR1 is MDHEN and CDR2 is SYDVKM. The CDR3 loop reads CASSLTNRVSGNTIYF. The CDR3 coding sequence is TGTGCCAGCAGTTTGACTAACAGGGTATCAGGAAACACCATATATTTT.

This clone was seen more than once but under ten times. The chain uses TRBV9 and TRBJ2-1; 7 positions match TRBD2. Unmatched junction bases numbered 10, after V lost 9 bases and J lost 7 bases. The V gene's germline CDR1 is SGDLS and CDR2 YYNGEE. The CDR3 is made up of 13 amino acids. In DNA form, the CDR3 reads TGTGCCACCCCCCGGGGACTAAGTAATGAGCAGTTCTTC. Encoded protein: CATPRGLSNEQFF.

This chain connects TRBV29-1 to TRBJ1-1; D unclear. This CDR3 region has 13 residues. Germline CDR1 SQVTM, CDR2 ANQGSEA. Trimming removed 4 bases from V and 2 bases from J, with 11 bases in between. CDR3 region: CSVVRGRNTEAFF. In DNA, the CDR3 is TGCAGCGTTGTTCGTGGCCGAAACACTGAAGCTTTCTTT.

The chain employs TRBV4-1 and TRBJ2-2; the D is unclear. The V gene's germline CDR1 is MGHRA and CDR2 YSYEKL. V was clipped by 6 bases and J by 7 bases, with 12 bases between them. The CDR3 is made up of 13 amino acids. The CDR3 loop is CASSRELNGELFF. The CDR3, as DNA: TGCGCCAGCAGTCGAGAATTGAACGGGGAGCTGTTTTTT.

The CDR3 bases are TGTGCCAGCAGTTCTTCTTCGACACCGAACACCGGGGAGCTGTTTTTT. Encoded protein: CASSSSSTPNTGELFF. The chain combines TRBV6-5 with TRBJ2-2; D call uncertain. The ends were cut back, 4 bases at V and 0 bases at J, with 12 bases in the middle. CDR3 length equals 16 residues. Germline CDR1 MNHEY, CDR2 SVGAGI.

V and J are TRBV6-5 and TRBJ2-3; D is possibly TRBD1 (5 bases). V was cut by 8 bases and J by 4 bases, with 16 bases left in between. Germline assignment: CDR1 MNHEY and CDR2 SVGAGI. There are 14 residues in the CDR3. CDR3 sequence reads: CASRRGSQADTQYF. The CDR3 region has the DNA TGTGCCAGCCGTAGGGGCAGTCAAGCAGATACGCAGTATTTT.

Comment on this clone: This sample also contains other DNA sequences that code for the same CDR3. As DNA, the CDR3 is TGTGCCAGCAGCTTAGGGCAGACTTATAATTCACCCCTCCACTTT. It encodes CASSLGQTYNSPLHF. The chain links TRBV7-2 to TRBJ1-6; D gene ambiguous. This CDR3 has 15 residues. V was trimmed by 1 base and J by 4 bases, leaving 8 bases between them. The V gene's germline CDR1 is SGHTA and CDR2 FQGNSA.

The V and J genes are TRBV28 and TRBJ2-7, with D possibly being TRBD1 (6 bases). Germline assignment: CDR1 MDHEN and CDR2 SYDVKM. CDR3 length: 12 residues. V gave up 7 bases and J gave up 3 bases, with 10 bases separating them. The CDR3 spells CASNLRGYEQYF. In nucleotides, the CDR3 is TGTGCCAGCAACCTCAGGGGCTACGAGCAGTACTTC.

This clone was detected once. The chain uses TRBV19 and TRBJ1-4; 9 nucleotides align to TRBD1. V was clipped by 3 bases and J by 7 bases; unmatched bases: 3. The CDR3 has 14 residues. Germline V gives CDR1 LNHDA, CDR2 SQIVND (reference sequence). The CDR3 DNA sequence: TGTGCCAGTAGTATTGGACAGGGGAGTGAAAAACTGTTTTTT. This codes for CASSIGQGSEKLFF.

In its sample, this clone was seen a few times. The chain employs TRBV2 and TRBJ2-7, with 12 bases matching TRBD1. Germline lookup yields CDR1 SNHLY and CDR2 FYNNEI. V gave up 4 bases and J gave up 7 bases; unmatched junction bases: 5. The CDR3 length is 14 residues. CDR3 nucleotide sequence: TGTGCCAGCAGTGGGGGACAGGGGGCGCGGGAGCAGTACTTC. This gives the protein CASSGGQGAREQYF.

V is TRBV7-8 and J is TRBJ1-2; TRBD1 agrees at 12 bases. J gave up 11 bases and V 4 bases, and 11 bases lay outside the gene matches. CDR1 is SGHVS and CDR2 is FQNEAQ in the germline V gene. The CDR3 runs to 15 residues. Here the CDR3 DNA reads TGTGCCAGCAGCTACAGAACGGGACAGGGGGCAGGGTACACCTTC. Translated, it gives CASSYRTGQGAGYTF.

The gene calls are TRBV24-1 and TRBJ1-5; TRBD1 aligns across 8 bases. The CDR3 is made up of 18 amino acids. The germline V gene encodes CDR1 KGHDR and CDR2 SFDVKD. The ends lost 3 bases at V and 2 bases at J; junction bases unmatched: 11. DNA for the CDR3: TGTGCCACCAGTGATCCCTCCCAGGCAGGGGGCGGCAATCAGCCCCAGCATTTT. Protein: CATSDPSQAGGGNQPQHF.